This TCR beta chain was found in a study of cytomegalovirus exposure and HLA in healthy donors. Study-wide points: The classifier reportedly diagnosed cytomegalovirus status with high sensitivity and specificity. Investigators reported more than 150 TCR beta chains as tied to cytomegalovirus. One later analysis reportedly identified an Asian-associated ancestry cluster that showed fewer N-insertions than the roughly 700-donor mean.

Concerning this clone itself: Its specificity is not known.

These donors counted as nominally healthy when sampled, but unrecorded immune exposures were likely. Trimming cost V 4 bases and J 5 bases; bases outside gene matches: 2. CDR1 is MNHEY, CDR2 SMNVEV, per germline (reference sequence). CDR3 length: 14 amino acids. Researchers ran the PCR with 60 Vbeta and 13 Jbeta primers. Profiling relied on immunoSEQ multiplex PCR, and the TCRdb table lists in-frame clones only, not all of them. The sample carries roughly 58,000 clones, 80% recorded once. The sample was PBMCs. The gene calls are TRBV27 and TRBJ1-5; 10 bases line up with TRBD1. The TCR sequence derives from a woman in her thirties or forties in good health and CMV-seronegative. The CDR3 spells CASSSGQGDQPQHF. The CDR3 coding sequence is TGTGCCAGCAGTTCCGGACAGGGGGATCAGCCCCAGCATTTT.